This TCR beta chain stems from a study of Ad26.COV2.S vaccination and SARS-CoV-2 variants. Treatment reported: some 20 received Ad26.COV2.S at low or high dose, single or two shots; about five received placebo; per-sample allocation not given. Collection of samples fell on day 63 after the first vaccine or placebo injection. Using immunoSEQ multiplex PCR, the repertoire was profiled, and TCRdb retains in-frame clones only, with some absent. The table includes 350,000 to 500,000 clones, about 92% detected once. Trimming took off 0 bases at V and 6 bases at J, with 16 bases between the two ends. Germline CDR1 SGDLS, CDR2 YYNGEE. The CDR3 loop spans 16 amino acids.

Material: peripheral blood, obtained in a trial of Ad26.COV2.S vaccine versus placebo. V usage is TRBV9 and J usage is TRBJ2-1; TRBD2 is a possible D gene (6 bases). This sequence was found in a person aged 18 to 59 who received the Ad26.COV2.S COVID-19 vaccine or a placebo. CDR3 DNA sequence: TGTGCCAGCAGCGTAGGCGAAGGGAGGTCCCGCAATGAGCAGTTCTTC. Amino acid sequence: CASSVGEGRSRNEQFF.